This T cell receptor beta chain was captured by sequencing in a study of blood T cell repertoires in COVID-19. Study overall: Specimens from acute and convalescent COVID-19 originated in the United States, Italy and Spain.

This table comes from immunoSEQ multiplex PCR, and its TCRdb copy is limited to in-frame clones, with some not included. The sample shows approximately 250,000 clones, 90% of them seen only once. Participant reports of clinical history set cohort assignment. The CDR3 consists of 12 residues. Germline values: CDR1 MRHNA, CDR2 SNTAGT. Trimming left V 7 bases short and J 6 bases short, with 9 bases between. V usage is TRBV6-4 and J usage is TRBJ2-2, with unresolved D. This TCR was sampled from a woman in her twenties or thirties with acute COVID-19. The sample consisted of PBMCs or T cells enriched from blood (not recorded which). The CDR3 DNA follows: TGTGCCAGCAACGGAGAGGCCGGGGAGCTGTTTTTT. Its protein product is CASNGEAGELFF.